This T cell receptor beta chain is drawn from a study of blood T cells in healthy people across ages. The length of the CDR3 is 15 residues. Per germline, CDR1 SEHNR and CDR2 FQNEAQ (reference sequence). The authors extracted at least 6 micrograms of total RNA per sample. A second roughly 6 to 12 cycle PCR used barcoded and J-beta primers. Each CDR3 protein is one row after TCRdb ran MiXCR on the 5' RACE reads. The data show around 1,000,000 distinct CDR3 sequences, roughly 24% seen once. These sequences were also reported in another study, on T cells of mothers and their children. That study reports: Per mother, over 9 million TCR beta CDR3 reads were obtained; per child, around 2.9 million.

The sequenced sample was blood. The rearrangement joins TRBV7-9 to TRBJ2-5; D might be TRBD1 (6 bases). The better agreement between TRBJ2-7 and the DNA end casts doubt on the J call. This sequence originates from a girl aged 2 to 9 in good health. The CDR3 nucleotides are TGTGCCAGCAGCTTACGAGAGGGGGACTCCTACGAGCAGTACTTC. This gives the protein CASSLREGDSYEQYF.